This T cell receptor (beta chain) was documented in a study of T-cell memory formation after mild COVID-19. Unmatched junction bases numbered 8, after V lost 4 bases and J lost 4 bases. The CDR3 has 15 amino acids. Germline V gene sequence: CDR1 LGHDT, CDR2 YNNKEL (reference sequence). Each CDR3 protein is one row after TCRdb ran MiXCR on the 5' RACE reads. The table includes some 310,000 distinct CDR3 sequences, roughly 19% detected once. Sequencing used PBMCs or a T cell subset sorted from them (not recorded which). This sequence joins TRBV3-1 and TRBJ2-5; 8 nucleotides line up with TRBD1. This TCR derives from a young man who had mild COVID-19 (a few samples of this study predate the infection). Cell type and time point are not known. The CDR3: CASSLGQGGRETQYF. Here the CDR3 DNA reads TGTGCCAGCAGCCTCGGACAGGGAGGTCGAGAGACCCAGTACTTC.